This T cell receptor (beta chain) is drawn from a study of OX40 agonist ivuxolimab in advanced cancers. Context from the whole study: Ivuxolimab was an agonistic, fully human IgG2 monoclonal antibody directed against OX40 (CD134), a costimulatory receptor. Intravenous ivuxolimab was administered to patients every 2 weeks at six dose levels: 0.01, 0.1, 0.3, 1.5, 3 and 10 mg/kg. Of the roughly 50 dose-escalation patients, hepatocellular carcinoma was present in about 19, melanoma in around 15, renal cell carcinoma in 9 and head and neck cancer in 9. The dose-escalation cohort was 82.7% male with a mean age of around 64 years, ranging from 23 to 79. Patients were allowed to have had prior anti-PD-1, anti-PD-L1 or anti-CTLA-4 therapy, and around 40% of the dose-escalation patients had previously received checkpoint inhibitors. Three dose-escalation patients achieved partial responses, one with hepatocellular carcinoma and two with cutaneous melanoma. The point of sequencing TCRbeta in the periphery was to test whether ivuxolimab changed TCR sequence diversity and drove clonal T-cell expansion. The paper describes the monotherapy dose-escalation part (N ≈ 52 patients) of the phase I trial of ivuxolimab. The study at large found these results: Clonal expansion of both CD4+ and CD8+ blood T cells was observed from baseline to week 6 at doses 0.1 to 3.0 mg/kg. On average, CD8+ T cells showed more expanded clones than CD4+ T cells after ivuxolimab. Partial responders in the 0.1-3.0 mg/kg groups had among the lowest normalized peripheral clonal expansion, especially among CD8+ T cells. The antigen specificity of the clonally expanded peripheral T cells was not determined. Low levels of normalized T-cell clonal expansion were also seen in some patients who did not respond.

Patients with a history of autoimmune disease or receiving systemic immunosuppression were excluded from the trial. Peripheral blood for TCR sequencing was drawn from every dose cohort at baseline, at cycle 4 day 1 and at cycle 7 day 1. Samples came from an open-label, multicenter, first-in-human phase I dose-escalation trial of ivuxolimab. The trial enrolled adults with locally advanced or metastatic head and neck squamous cell, hepatocellular, melanoma or renal cell carcinoma. Before TCR sequencing, CD4+ and CD8+ T cells were separately sorted from peripheral blood. Points on this clone: No antigen is known for it. The input lacks base qualities; no much larger clone sits a single base away.

The germline V gene supplies CDR1 MDHEN and CDR2 SYDVKM. Trimming accounts for 6 bases at V and 2 bases at J, while the number of junction bases matched to no gene is 11. The CDR3 starts with the cysteine, ends with the phenylalanine, and has 17 residues. Here the CDR3 DNA is all that survives: 51 bases in frame from base 1. For sequencing of the TCRbeta CDR3 region, genomic DNA was extracted from the sorted cells. The immunoSEQ Assay was used for sequencing of TCRbeta CDR3 regions. Sourced from immuneACCESS, this table was stored by TCRdb with only in-frame sequences that have V and J called. A share of the clones is absent; for the studies checked, an unresolved V gene accounts for under half, and the remainder has no known explanation. The sample table records 77,000 or so clones; around 93% of these occur just once. The ten largest clones add up to around 0.32% of the sample.

The sample was CD4+ or CD8+ T cells sorted from blood, taken in a trial of the OX40 agonist ivuxolimab. The receptor was derived from an adult with an advanced solid tumor such as melanoma, head and neck, liver or kidney cancer. Recombination joined TRBV28 with TRBJ2-5, and 11 junctional nucleotides match TRBD2. The DNA sequence is as follows: TGTGCCAGCAGAGTAGCGGGGGGGCCCGTTGTTCAAGAGACCCAGTACTTC. Its protein product is CASRVAGGPVVQETQYF.